One and the same sample provided the 16 T cell receptor beta chains below, sequenced in a study of CD8+CD57+ T cells in acquired aplastic anemia. According to the study, genomic DNA was the template for TCR beta VDJ and CDR3 profiling. In TCRdb, the reads were re-called with MiXCR into one record per CDR3 protein. The sample has 150,000 to 200,000 distinct CDR3 sequences, about 64% seen once. The specimen sequenced was sorted CD4+, CD8+, or CD8+CD57+ T cells (not recorded which) from PBMCs. The receptors were sampled from a human donor in good health.

V and J are TRBV2 and TRBJ2-7; D is perhaps TRBD1 (5 bases). In germline, CDR1 is SNHLY, CDR2 FYNNEI. The CDR3 covers 12 residues. Trimming stripped 4 bases from V and 6 bases from J, with 10 bases between. CDR3 DNA sequence: TGTGCCAGCAGTGGGGAAGGGGCCGAGCAGTACTTC. Protein sequence: CASSGEGAEQYF. Variable domain in full (rest from reference TRBV2 and TRBJ2-7): EPEVTQTPSHQVTQMGQEVILRCVPISNHLYFYWYRQILGQKVEFLVSFYNNEISEKSEIFDDQFSVERPDGSNFTLKIRSTKLEDSAMYFCASSGEGAEQYFGPGTRLTVT.

This chain links TRBV7-2 with TRBJ2-2, with 9 bases lining up with TRBD1. Germline assignment: CDR1 SGHTA and CDR2 FQGNSA. This CDR3 is 15 amino acids long. V gave up 9 bases and J gave up 4 bases; unmatched junction bases: 9. Written as DNA, the CDR3 is TGTGCCAGTAGTAGGGGACAGGGAGGCACCGGGGAGCTGTTTTTT. Amino acid sequence: CASSRGQGGTGELFF. The variable domain in full, with the rest retrieved from reference TRBV7-2 and TRBJ2-2, is GAGVSQSPSNKVTEKGKDVELRCDPISGHTALYWYRQSLGQGLEFLIYFQGNSAPDKSGLPSDRFSAERTGGSVSTLTIQRTQQEDSAVYLCASSRGQGGTGELFFGEGSRLTVL.

The genes are TRBV29-1 and TRBJ2-3, with 12 nucleotides matching TRBD2. The junction had 5 bases not matched to a gene; V was cut back by 5 bases and J by 2 bases. The germline gives CDR1 SQVTM, CDR2 ANQGSEA. The CDR3 has 15 amino acids. The CDR3 sequence: CSVTTSGGHTDTQYF. The CDR3 DNA reads TGCAGCGTTACGACTAGCGGGGGACACACAGATACGCAGTATTTT.

The rearrangement links TRBV5-5 to TRBJ2-5; 10 bases are a match to TRBD2. Germline CDR1 reads SGHKS; CDR2 reads YYEKEE (reference sequence). The CDR3 length is 16 residues. Germline trimming cut 3 bases from V and 5 bases from J; bases unmatched to any gene: 10. The CDR3 DNA sequence: TGTGCCAGCAGCTCCATAGCGGGAGGAGGCTTCGAGACCCAGTACTTC. Translating gives CASSSIAGGGFETQYF.

The chain uses TRBV11-2 and TRBJ1-2; perhaps TRBD1 as D (5 bases). This CDR3 comprises 13 residues. The V and J ends lost 6 bases and 2 bases respectively, with 10 bases between them. Per the germline V gene, CDR1 is SGHAT and CDR2 is FQNNGV. The CDR3 DNA reads as TGTGCCAGCAGTCCCGACAGAAACTATGGCTACACCTTC. This gives the protein CASSPDRNYGYTF.

Here the CDR3 reads CASRATGVHYNEQFF. The CDR3 DNA follows: TGTGCCAGCAGGGCGACAGGGGTCCACTACAATGAGCAGTTCTTC. This sequence joins TRBV2 and TRBJ2-1; 8 bases line up with TRBD1. CDR1 is SNHLY, CDR2 FYNNEI, per germline. The CDR3 spans 15 residues. Trimming cost V 6 bases and J 3 bases; bases outside gene matches: 7.

V gene TRBV7-9 combines with J gene TRBJ2-5; 7 bases align to TRBD1. CDR3 length equals 14 residues. Germline V gene data show CDR1 as SEHNR and CDR2 as FQNEAQ (reference sequence). V gave up 1 base and J gave up 7 bases; unmatched junction bases: 6. The CDR3 DNA is TGTGCCAGCAGCTTAGAGGGGGCTCTTGGGACCCAGTACTTC. Translated, it gives CASSLEGALGTQYF. The entire variable domain, with the rest obtained from reference TRBV7-9 and TRBJ2-5, is as follows: DTGVSQNPRHKITKRGQNVTFRCDPISEHNRLYWYRQTLGQGPEFLTYFQNEAQLEKSRLLSDRFSAERPKGSFSTLEIQRTEQGDSAMYLCASSLEGALGTQYFGPGTRLLVL.

This clonotype was recorded once. This chain connects TRBV14 to TRBJ2-2; D remains unclear. This CDR3 is 13 amino acids long. The V gene's germline CDR1 is SGHDN and CDR2 FVKESK. Trimming pared 1 base from V and 11 bases from J, leaving 11 bases between. CDR3 in amino acids: CASSQVGKDELFF. CDR3 bases: TGTGCCAGCAGCCAAGTAGGAAAGGATGAGCTGTTTTTT.

The rearrangement links TRBV7-8 to TRBJ2-7, with D possibly called TRBD1 or TRBD2 (7 bases each). Looked up from germline, CDR1 is SGHVS and CDR2 is FQNEAQ. The CDR3 sequence is 17 residues long. V was shortened by 5 bases and J by 2 bases, with 22 bases between the two germline ends. The CDR3 DNA follows: TGTGCCAGCAGCCCTTATGGGGGGGACAGACCTACCTACGAGCAGTACTTC. As protein: CASSPYGGDRPTYEQYF. The full variable domain, rest sourced from reference TRBV7-8 and TRBJ2-7, is GAGVSQSPRYKVAKRGQDVALRCDPISGHVSLFWYQQALGQGPEFLTYFQNEAQLDKSGLPSDRFFAERPEGSVSTLKIQRTQQEDSAVYLCASSPYGGDRPTYEQYFGPGTRLTVT.

This clonotype came up once. The chain has TRBV2 and TRBJ2-1, with D possibly being TRBD1 (5 bases). The germline gives CDR1 SNHLY, CDR2 FYNNEI. Trimming cost V 4 bases and J 7 bases, with 11 bases left between them. CDR3 size: 13 residues. Here the CDR3 DNA reads TGTGCCAGCAGTGCAAGGGGATATAATGAGCAGTTCTTC. This gives the protein CASSARGYNEQFF.

The J gene is TRBJ1-1, the V gene TRBV2; D perhaps matches TRBD1 (6 bases). CDR1 and CDR2 (germline): SNHLY, FYNNEI. Between the trimmed V and J ends, which lost 8 bases and 1 base, there was a span of 17 bases. CDR3 length: 15 residues. CDR3 amino acids: CASREEDRRNTEAFF. The CDR3 coding sequence is TGTGCCAGCCGAGAGGAGGACAGAAGGAACACTGAAGCTTTCTTT.

Only a few counts were recorded for this clonotype. The chain uses TRBV7-9 and TRBJ2-7; D might be TRBD1 (5 bases). The CDR3 covers 13 residues. V shed 5 bases and J shed 1 base, with 9 bases lying between them. The germline gives CDR1 SEHNR, CDR2 FQNEAQ (reference sequence). The CDR3 loop reads CASSEPGSYEQYF. The CDR3 bases are TGTGCCAGCAGCGAGCCAGGGTCCTACGAGCAGTACTTC.

CDR3 sequence (DNA): TGCGCCAGCAGCTTGGAGGCTAGCGGGAGAGGCGAGCAGTACTTC. Translated: CASSLEASGRGEQYF. This rearrangement joins TRBV5-1 to TRBJ2-7; 10 bases agree with TRBD2. The CDR3 has 15 residues. J gave up 6 bases and V 0 bases, and 6 bases lay outside the gene matches. Germline V CDR1 and CDR2: SGHRS, YFSETQ. The entire variable domain, with the rest obtained from reference TRBV5-1 and TRBJ2-7, is as follows: KAGVTQTPRYLIKTRGQQVTLSCSPISGHRSVSWYQQTPGQGLQFLFEYFSETQRNKGNFPGRFSGRQFSNSRSEMNVSTLELGDSALYLCASSLEASGRGEQYFGPGTRLTVT.

Turning to this clonotype: At one boundary the junction diverges from the germline segment, which might be a read error. The chain joins TRBV9 to TRBJ2-5; TRBD2 might be the D (6 bases). CDR1 and CDR2 (germline): SGDLS, YYNGEE. The CDR3 runs to 14 residues. CDR3: CACSLGGAKETQYF. The DNA of the CDR3 is TGTGCCTGCAGCTTGGGAGGTGCTAAGGAGACCCAGTACTTC.

This clonotype was counted a few times. This rearrangement joins TRBV2 to TRBJ2-3; D is undetermined. The CDR3 consists of 13 residues. Germline loops: CDR1 SNHLY, CDR2 FYNNEI. The ends were cut back, 5 bases at V and 2 bases at J, with 8 bases in the middle. CDR3 loop: CASSIGNTDTQYF. CDR3 DNA: TGTGCCAGCAGTATAGGGAACACAGATACGCAGTATTTT.

J is TRBJ2-1 and V is TRBV20-1; TRBD2 matches at 10 bases. This CDR3 is 14 amino acids long. V was pared by 6 bases and J by 2 bases, with 4 bases of the junction left unmatched. CDR1 DFQATT and CDR2 SNEGSKA come from the germline V gene (reference sequence). The CDR3, as DNA: TGCAGTGCCCTTGGGACTAGCGCCTACAATGAGCAGTTCTTC. Protein product: CSALGTSAYNEQFF.